This TCR beta chain is drawn from a study of blood T cell repertoires in COVID-19 (dated by TCRdb to 2020 to 2021). Turning to the overall study: Samples from collaborators originated in the United States, Italy and Spain and spanned both the acute and convalescent phases of COVID-19. Where available, HLA class I and class II types were taken from metadata supplied by the sample provider and were not determined by assay-based typing. Deeply sampled blood TCRbeta repertoires from subjects exposed to, actively infected with, or recovered from COVID-19 were included in the dataset. A freely available public database, intended as a resource for researchers studying the immune response to SARS-CoV-2, is where the repertoires were released. The material from the prospective study consisted of cDNA or gDNA derived from T cells, B-cell-depleted T cells, or PBMCs. The samples were drawn from two sources: the first 160 participants of the ongoing ImmuneRACE study, and 1,254 subjects contributed by 6 global collaborators. Nearly every sample came with metadata listing a de-identified subject ID, COVID-19 status, age in years and sex.

The CDR3 numbers 15 residues from cysteine through phenylalanine. Just the 45-base CDR3 DNA is kept, in frame starting at base 1. CDR1 and CDR2, looked up from the germline V gene (reference sequence), are MNHEY and SMNVEV. The junction carries 15 bases between V and J, which are trimmed by 4 bases and 2 bases respectively. TCRbeta CDR3 regions were amplified from genomic DNA by means of the immunoSEQ Assay, a bias-controlled multiplex PCR. From the authors' description of their analysis: Within the assay, amplification of reference gene primers was used to estimate how many nucleated cells each sample contained. Sequence reads were collapsed and filtered to measure the absolute abundance of every unique TCRbeta CDR3 rearrangement. For each sample, productive Simpson clonality was calculated by taking the square root of Simpson's diversity index across productive rearrangements. The immuneACCESS repertoire file appears here via TCRdb, limited to in-frame rearrangements. These files lack a portion of the clones; in checked studies, under half of the deficit traces to unresolved V genes, and the cause of the others is not known. V and J calls plus clone size are reproduced from that table; the DNA served to infer D and trimming. For this sample the table gives 250,000 or so clones, of which 80% to 90% were detected only once. The top ten clones comprise roughly 2.5% of the sample.

A note on this clone: Its antigen target is currently unknown. Per-base qualities were not stored, and no clone one base away is much larger.

One collaborating source in Seattle enrolled patients while the patients were actively infected and followed the patients over time throughout the course of disease. The collaborating institutions used their own protocols to collect whole blood in K2EDTA tubes. Collaborator samples were shipped for TCRbeta analysis as frozen whole blood, isolated PBMCs, or DNA extracted from either sample type. The paper as a whole reports these results and caveats: The quantity of clinical and demographic metadata differed by source and by participant and was supplied without curation.

Recombination joined TRBV27 with TRBJ2-7; the D gene is possibly TRBD1, with 6 bases matching. The receptor comes from a man aged 25-40 years with COVID-19, enrolled during active disease. Source material: peripheral blood. The nucleotides read TGTGCCAGCAGTTGGGGCGGGCAGGGGACCTACGAGCAGTACTTC. Its translation is CASSWGGQGTYEQYF.